A selection of T cell receptor beta chains follows, all from one sample in a study of shared clonotypes between healthy human individuals. This table comes from immunoSEQ multiplex PCR, and its TCRdb copy is limited to in-frame clones, with some not included. The table shows under 1 million clones, with approximately 97% occurring only once. The specimen sequenced was naive CD8+ T cells sorted from blood. These TCRs come from a man younger than 45 in good health. Both conserved end residues are part of each CDR3. The order of the fields is V gene, clone size, J gene, D gene, CDR3 DNA, CDR3 protein. D genes are given only for firm matches. The listing skips clone size in some rows; elsewhere it reads once, few, many or a size class.

TRBV11-2	-	TRBJ2-4	-	TGTGCCAGCAGTTCCGCAGAGGCCTCGGGCCAAAACATTCAGTACTTC	CASSSAEASGQNIQYF
TRBV21-1	-	TRBJ2-7	-	TGTGCCAGCAGCAAAGCGGGGCGGGATCGGTACGAGCAGTACTTC	CASSKAGRDRYEQYF
TRBV25-1	-	TRBJ2-1	-	TGTGCCAGCAGGGCGAGCTCCTACAATGAGCAGTTCTTC	CASRASSYNEQFF
TRBV7-9	-	TRBJ2-5	TRBD2	TGTGCCAGCAGCTTAGTTCGGGGGGATAAGGAGACCCAGTACTTC	CASSLVRGDKETQYF
TRBV6-1	-	TRBJ2-2	-	TGTGCCAGCAGTGAAGTAACCAGTACCGGGGAGCTGTTTTTT	CASSEVTSTGELFF
TRBV11-2	once	TRBJ2-7	TRBD1	TGTGCCAGCAGCCTTGGACAGGGGGCTTTTAACGAGCAGTACTTC	CASSLGQGAFNEQYF
TRBV11-2	-	TRBJ2-3	-	TGTGCCAGCAGCTTGGGATCCACGGGGGTGCATACGCAGTATTTT	CASSLGSTGVHTQYF
TRBV27	-	TRBJ1-1	-	TGTGCCAGCAGTTTATCCATCAGTTCCACTGAAGCTTTCTTT	CASSLSISSTEAFF
TRBV4-1	-	TRBJ1-1	-	TGCGCCAGCAGCCAAATCGTAGGGGCAACGAACACTGAAGCTTTCTTT	CASSQIVGATNTEAFF
TRBV30	-	TRBJ2-1	-	TGTGCCTGGAGCCCGAGGGCCCATAACTCCTACAATGAGCAGTTCTTC	CAWSPRAHNSYNEQFF
TRBV13	-	TRBJ1-5	-	TGTGCCAGCAGCTTAGGGTCACCAATGGGCAATCAGCCCCAGCATTTT	CASSLGSPMGNQPQHF
TRBV29-1	-	TRBJ2-7	TRBD1	TGCAGCGTTGGCGGGACCGGGACAGGGTTCCACGAGCAGTACTTC	CSVGGTGTGFHEQYF
TRBV7-9	-	TRBJ1-2	-	TGTGCCAGCAGCTTAGGTTCGCAGGAATTCACGGCTAACTATGGCTACACCTTC	CASSLGSQEFTANYGYTF
TRBV19	-	TRBJ2-1	TRBD1	TGTGCCAGTAGTACGGGACAGTTCTACAATGAGCAGTTCTTC	CASSTGQFYNEQFF